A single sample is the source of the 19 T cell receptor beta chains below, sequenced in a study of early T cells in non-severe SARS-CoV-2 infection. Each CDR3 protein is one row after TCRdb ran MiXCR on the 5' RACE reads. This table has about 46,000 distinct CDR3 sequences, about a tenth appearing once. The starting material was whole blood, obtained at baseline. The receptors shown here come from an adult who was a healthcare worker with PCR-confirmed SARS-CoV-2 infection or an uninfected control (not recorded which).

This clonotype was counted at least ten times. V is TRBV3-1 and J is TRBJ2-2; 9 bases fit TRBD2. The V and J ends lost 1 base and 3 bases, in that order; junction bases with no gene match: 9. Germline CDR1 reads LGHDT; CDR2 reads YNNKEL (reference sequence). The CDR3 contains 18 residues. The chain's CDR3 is CASSQGLAGTLDTGELFF. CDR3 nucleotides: TGTGCCAGCAGCCAAGGGCTAGCGGGAACTTTAGACACCGGGGAGCTGTTTTTT.

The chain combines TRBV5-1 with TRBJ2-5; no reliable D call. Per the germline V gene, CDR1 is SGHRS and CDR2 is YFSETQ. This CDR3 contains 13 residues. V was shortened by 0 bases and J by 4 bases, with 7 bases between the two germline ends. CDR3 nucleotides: TGCGCCAGCAGCTTGGTGCTCACAGAGACCCAGTACTTC. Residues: CASSLVLTETQYF.

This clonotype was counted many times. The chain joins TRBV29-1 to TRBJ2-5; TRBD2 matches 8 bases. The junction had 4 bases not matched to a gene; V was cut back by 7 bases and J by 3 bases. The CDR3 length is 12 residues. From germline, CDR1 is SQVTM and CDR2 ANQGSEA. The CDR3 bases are TGCAGCGCCCCAGCGGGAGAAGAGACCCAGTACTTC. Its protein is CSAPAGEETQYF.

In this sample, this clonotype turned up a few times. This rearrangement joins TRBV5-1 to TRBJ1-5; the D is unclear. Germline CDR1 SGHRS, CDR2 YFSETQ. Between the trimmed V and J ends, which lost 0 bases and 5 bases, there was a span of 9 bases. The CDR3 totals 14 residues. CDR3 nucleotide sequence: TGCGCCAGCAGCTTGGATGGGGAAGATCAGCCCCAGCATTTT. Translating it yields CASSLDGEDQPQHF. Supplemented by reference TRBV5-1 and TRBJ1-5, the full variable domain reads KAGVTQTPRYLIKTRGQQVTLSCSPISGHRSVSWYQQTPGQGLQFLFEYFSETQRNKGNFPGRFSGRQFSNSRSEMNVSTLELGDSALYLCASSLDGEDQPQHFGDGTRLSIL.

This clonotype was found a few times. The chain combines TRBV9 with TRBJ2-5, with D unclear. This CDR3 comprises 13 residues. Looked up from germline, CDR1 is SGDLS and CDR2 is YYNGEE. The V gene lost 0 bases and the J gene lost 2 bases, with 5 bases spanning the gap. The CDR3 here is CASSVGLQETQYF. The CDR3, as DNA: TGTGCCAGCAGCGTAGGACTGCAAGAGACCCAGTACTTC.

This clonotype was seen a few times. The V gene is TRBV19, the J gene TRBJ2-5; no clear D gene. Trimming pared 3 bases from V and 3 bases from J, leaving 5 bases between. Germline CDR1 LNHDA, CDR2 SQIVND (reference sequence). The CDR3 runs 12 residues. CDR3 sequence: CASSMVEETQYF. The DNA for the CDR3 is TGTGCCAGTAGTATGGTCGAAGAGACCCAGTACTTC. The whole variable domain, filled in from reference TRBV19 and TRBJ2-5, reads DGGITQSPKYLFRKEGQNVTLSCEQNLNHDAMYWYRQDPGQGLRLIYYSQIVNDFQKGDIAEGYSVSREKKESFPLTVTSAQKNPTAFYLCASSMVEETQYFGPGTRLLVL.

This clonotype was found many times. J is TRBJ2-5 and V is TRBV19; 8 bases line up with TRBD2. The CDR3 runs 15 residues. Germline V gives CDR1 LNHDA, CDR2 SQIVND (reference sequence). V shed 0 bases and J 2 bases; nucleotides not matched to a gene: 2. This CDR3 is CASSIDAGGQETQYF. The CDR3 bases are TGTGCCAGTAGTATAGATGCGGGGGGACAAGAGACCCAGTACTTC.

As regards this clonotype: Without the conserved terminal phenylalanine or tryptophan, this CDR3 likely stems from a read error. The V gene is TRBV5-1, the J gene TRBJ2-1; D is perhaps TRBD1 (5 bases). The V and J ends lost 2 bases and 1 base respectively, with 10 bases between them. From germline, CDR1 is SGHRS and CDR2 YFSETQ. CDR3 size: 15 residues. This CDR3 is CASSFTGPSYNEQFY. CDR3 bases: TGCGCCAGCAGCTTCACAGGTCCTTCCTACAATGAGCAGTTCTAC.

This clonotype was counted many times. The CDR3 here is CASSFGQGITPIGFATNEKLFF. CDR3 bases: TGTGCCAGCAGCTTCGGACAGGGTATTACTCCTATAGGCTTTGCAACTAATGAAAAACTGTTTTTT. The chain is built from TRBV5-6 and TRBJ1-4; TRBD1 matches at 8 bases. V gave up 2 bases and J gave up 0 bases; unmatched junction bases: 21. Per germline, CDR1 SGHDT and CDR2 YYEEEE. The length of the CDR3 is 22 residues. The complete variable domain, with remaining parts taken from reference TRBV5-6 and TRBJ1-4, reads DAGVTQSPTHLIKTRGQQVTLRCSPKSGHDTVSWYQQALGQGPQFIFQYYEEEERQRGNFPDRFSGHQFPNYSSELNVNALLLGDSALYLCASSFGQGITPIGFATNEKLFFGSGTQLSVL.

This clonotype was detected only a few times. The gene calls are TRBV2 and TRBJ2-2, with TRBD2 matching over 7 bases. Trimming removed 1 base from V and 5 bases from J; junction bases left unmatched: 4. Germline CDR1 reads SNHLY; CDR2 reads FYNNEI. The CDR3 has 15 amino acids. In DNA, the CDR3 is TGTGCCAGCAGTGAAGGAGTACTAGCGACCGGGGAGCTGTTTTTT. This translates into CASSEGVLATGELFF.

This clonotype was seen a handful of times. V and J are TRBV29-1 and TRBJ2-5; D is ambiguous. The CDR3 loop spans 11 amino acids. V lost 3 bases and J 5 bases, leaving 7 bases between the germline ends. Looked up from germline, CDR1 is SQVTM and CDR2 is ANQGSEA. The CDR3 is CSVDLGETQYF. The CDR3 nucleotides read TGCAGCGTTGATCTGGGGGAGACCCAGTACTTC.

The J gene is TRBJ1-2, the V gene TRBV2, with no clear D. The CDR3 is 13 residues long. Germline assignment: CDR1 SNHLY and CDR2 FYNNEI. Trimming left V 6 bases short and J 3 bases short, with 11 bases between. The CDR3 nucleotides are TGTGCCAGCAGCGCGGACGGTGACTATGGCTACACCTTC. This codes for CASSADGDYGYTF.

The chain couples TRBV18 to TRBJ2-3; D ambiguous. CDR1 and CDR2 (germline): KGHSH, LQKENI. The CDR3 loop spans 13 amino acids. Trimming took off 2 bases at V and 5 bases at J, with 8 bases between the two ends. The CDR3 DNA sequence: TGTGCCAGCTCACCAGGGTTGGAAGATACGCAGTATTTT. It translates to CASSPGLEDTQYF. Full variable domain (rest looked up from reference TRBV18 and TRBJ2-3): NAGVMQNPRHLVRRRGQEARLRCSPMKGHSHVYWYRQLPEEGLKFMVYLQKENIIDESGMPKERFSAEFPKEGPSILRIQQVVRGDSAAYFCASSPGLEDTQYFGPGTRLTVL.

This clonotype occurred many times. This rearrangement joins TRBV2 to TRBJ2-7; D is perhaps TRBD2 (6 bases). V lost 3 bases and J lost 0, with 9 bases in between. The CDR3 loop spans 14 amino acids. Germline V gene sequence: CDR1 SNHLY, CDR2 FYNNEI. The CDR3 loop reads CASSEGLFSYEQYF. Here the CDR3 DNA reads TGTGCCAGCAGTGAGGGACTTTTCTCCTACGAGCAGTACTTC. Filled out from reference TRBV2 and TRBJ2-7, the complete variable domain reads EPEVTQTPSHQVTQMGQEVILRCVPISNHLYFYWYRQILGQKVEFLVSFYNNEISEKSEIFDDQFSVERPDGSNFTLKIRSTKLEDSAMYFCASSEGLFSYEQYFGPGTRLTVT.

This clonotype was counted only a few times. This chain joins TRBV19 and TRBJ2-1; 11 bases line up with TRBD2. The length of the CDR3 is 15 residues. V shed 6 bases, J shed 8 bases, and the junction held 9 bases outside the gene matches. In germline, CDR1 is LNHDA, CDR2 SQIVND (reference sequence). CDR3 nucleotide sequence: TGTGCCAGTAGCCTTAGCGGGGGGGCAACCGATGAGCAGTTCTTC. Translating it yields CASSLSGGATDEQFF.

The CDR3 sequence: CASSPQRQRGDIQYF. As DNA, the CDR3 is TGTGCCAGTAGTCCCCAACGACAGAGAGGGGACATTCAGTACTTC. This chain connects TRBV19 to TRBJ2-4; D is possibly TRBD1 or TRBD2 (5 bases each). The CDR3 runs 15 residues. V lost 5 bases to trimming and J lost 8 bases, with 19 bases between them. Germline V gene sequence: CDR1 LNHDA, CDR2 SQIVND (reference sequence).

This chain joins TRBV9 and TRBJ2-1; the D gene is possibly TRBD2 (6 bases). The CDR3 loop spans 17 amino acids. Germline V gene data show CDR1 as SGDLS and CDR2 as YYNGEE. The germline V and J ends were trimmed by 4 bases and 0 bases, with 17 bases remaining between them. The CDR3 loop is CASSLQGLTSSYNEQFF. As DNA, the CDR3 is TGTGCCAGCAGCCTCCAGGGACTGACGAGCTCCTACAATGAGCAGTTCTTC.

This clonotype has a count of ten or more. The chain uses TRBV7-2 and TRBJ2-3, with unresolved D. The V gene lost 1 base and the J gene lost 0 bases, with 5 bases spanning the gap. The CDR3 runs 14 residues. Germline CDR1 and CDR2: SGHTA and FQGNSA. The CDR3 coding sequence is TGTGCCAGCAGCTTAGGACCCAGCACAGATACGCAGTATTTT. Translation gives CASSLGPSTDTQYF.

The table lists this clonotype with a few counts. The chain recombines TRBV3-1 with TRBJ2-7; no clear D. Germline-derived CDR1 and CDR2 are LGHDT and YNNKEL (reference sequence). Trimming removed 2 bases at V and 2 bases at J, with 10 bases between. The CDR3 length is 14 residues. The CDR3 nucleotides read TGTGCCAGCAGCCAAAATTCCGCGGCCTACGAGCAGTACTTC. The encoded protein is CASSQNSAAYEQYF.